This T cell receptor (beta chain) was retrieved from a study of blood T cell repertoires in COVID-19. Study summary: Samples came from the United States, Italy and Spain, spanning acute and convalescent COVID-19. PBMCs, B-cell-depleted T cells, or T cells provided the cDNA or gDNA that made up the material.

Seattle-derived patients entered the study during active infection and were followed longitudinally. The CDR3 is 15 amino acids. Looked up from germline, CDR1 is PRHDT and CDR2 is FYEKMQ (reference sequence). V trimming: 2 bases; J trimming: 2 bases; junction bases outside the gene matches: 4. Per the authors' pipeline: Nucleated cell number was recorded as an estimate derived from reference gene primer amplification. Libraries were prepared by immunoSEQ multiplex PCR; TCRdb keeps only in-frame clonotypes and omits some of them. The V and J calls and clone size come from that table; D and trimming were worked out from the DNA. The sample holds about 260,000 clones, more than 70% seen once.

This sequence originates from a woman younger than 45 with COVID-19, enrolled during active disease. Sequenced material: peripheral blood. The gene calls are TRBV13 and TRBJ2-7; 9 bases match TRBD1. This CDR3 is CASSLYGQGPYEQYF. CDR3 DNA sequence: TGTGCCAGCAGCTTATACGGACAGGGGCCCTACGAGCAGTACTTC.